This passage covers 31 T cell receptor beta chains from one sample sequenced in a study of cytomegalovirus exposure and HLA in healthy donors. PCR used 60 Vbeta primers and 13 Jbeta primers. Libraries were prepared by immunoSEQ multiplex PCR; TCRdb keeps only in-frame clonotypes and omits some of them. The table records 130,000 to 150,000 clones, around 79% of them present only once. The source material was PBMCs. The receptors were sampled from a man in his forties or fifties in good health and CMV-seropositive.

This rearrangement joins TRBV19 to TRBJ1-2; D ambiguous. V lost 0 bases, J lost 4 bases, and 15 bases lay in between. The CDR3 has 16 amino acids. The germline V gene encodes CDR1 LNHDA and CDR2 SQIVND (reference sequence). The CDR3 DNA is TGTGCCAGTAGTATAGATCGTTCCTCTTACGGCTATGGCTACACCTTC. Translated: CASSIDRSSYGYGYTF.

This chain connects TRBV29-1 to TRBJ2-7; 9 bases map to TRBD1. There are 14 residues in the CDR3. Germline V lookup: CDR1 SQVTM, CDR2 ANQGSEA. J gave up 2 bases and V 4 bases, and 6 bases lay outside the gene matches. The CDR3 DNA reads TGCAGCGTTGGAAGGGGACAGGGCACCTACGAGCAGTACTTC. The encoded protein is CSVGRGQGTYEQYF.

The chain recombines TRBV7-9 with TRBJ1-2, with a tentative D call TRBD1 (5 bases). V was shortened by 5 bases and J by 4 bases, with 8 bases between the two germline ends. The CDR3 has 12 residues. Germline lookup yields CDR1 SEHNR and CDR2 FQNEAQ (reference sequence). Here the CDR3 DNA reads TGTGCCAGCAGCAAAGACAGCTATGGCTACACCTTC. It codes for CASSKDSYGYTF.

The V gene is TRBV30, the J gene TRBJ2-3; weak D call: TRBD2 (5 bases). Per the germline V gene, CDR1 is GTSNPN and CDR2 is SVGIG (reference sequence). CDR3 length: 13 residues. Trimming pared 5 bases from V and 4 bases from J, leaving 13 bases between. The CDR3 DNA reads TGTGCCTGGTCCACCGGACTTCCAGATACGCAGTATTTT. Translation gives CAWSTGLPDTQYF. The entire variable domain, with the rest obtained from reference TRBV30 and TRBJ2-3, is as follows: SQTIHQWPATLVQPVGSPLSLECTVEGTSNPNLYWYRQAAGRGLQLLFYSVGIGQISSEVPQNLSASRPQDRQFILSSKKLLLSDSGFYLCAWSTGLPDTQYFGPGTRLTVL.

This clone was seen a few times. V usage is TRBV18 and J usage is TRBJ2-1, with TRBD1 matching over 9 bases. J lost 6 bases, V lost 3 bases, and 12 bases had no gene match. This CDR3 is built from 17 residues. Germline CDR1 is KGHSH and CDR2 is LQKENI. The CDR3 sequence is CASSPSLRTGVSNEQFF. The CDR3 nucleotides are TGTGCCAGCTCACCTAGTCTCCGGACAGGGGTTTCCAATGAGCAGTTCTTC.

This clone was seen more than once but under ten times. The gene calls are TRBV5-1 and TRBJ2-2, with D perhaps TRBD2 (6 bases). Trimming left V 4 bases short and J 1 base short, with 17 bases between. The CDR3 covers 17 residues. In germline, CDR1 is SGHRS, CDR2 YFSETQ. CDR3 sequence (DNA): TGCGCCAGCAGCCGCTTGTGGGAGGCGGGGAACACCGGGGAGCTGTTTTTT. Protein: CASSRLWEAGNTGELFF.

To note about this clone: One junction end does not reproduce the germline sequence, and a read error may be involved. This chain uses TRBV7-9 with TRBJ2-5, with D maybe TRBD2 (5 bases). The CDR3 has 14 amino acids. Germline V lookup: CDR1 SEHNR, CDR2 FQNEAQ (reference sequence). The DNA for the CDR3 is TGTTCCAGCAGCCCCCGGGGTAGACAAGAGACCCAGTACTTC. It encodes CSSSPRGRQETQYF.

The CDR3 loop reads CASSQLYPGQKTYGYTF. CDR3 in DNA: TGTGCCAGCAGCCAACTTTATCCGGGACAGAAAACGTATGGCTACACCTTC. The chain links TRBV14 to TRBJ1-2, with 7 positions matching TRBD1. The junction had 14 bases not matched to a gene; V was cut back by 2 bases and J by 5 bases. Germline V gene sequence: CDR1 SGHDN, CDR2 FVKESK. This CDR3 contains 17 residues.

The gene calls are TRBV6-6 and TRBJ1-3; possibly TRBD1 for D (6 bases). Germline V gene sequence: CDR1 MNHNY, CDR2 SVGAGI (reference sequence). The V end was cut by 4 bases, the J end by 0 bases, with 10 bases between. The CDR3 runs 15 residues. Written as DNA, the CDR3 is TGTGCCAGCAGTTCCCCGGACAGCTCTGGAAACACCATATATTTT. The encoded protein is CASSSPDSSGNTIYF.

The CDR3 is CAWSLSNQPQHF. The DNA of the CDR3 is TGTGCCTGGAGTCTTAGCAATCAGCCCCAGCATTTT. V and J are TRBV30 and TRBJ1-5, with D unclear. CDR1 GTSNPN and CDR2 SVGIG come from the germline V gene (reference sequence). The CDR3 runs 12 residues. Between the trimmed V and J ends, which lost 2 bases and 0 bases, there was a span of 2 bases.

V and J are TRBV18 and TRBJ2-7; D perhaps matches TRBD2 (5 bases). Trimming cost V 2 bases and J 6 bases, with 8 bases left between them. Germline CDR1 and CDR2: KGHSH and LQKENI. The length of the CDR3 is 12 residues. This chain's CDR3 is CASSPSGVEQYF. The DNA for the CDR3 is TGTGCCAGCTCACCATCCGGGGTCGAGCAGTACTTC.

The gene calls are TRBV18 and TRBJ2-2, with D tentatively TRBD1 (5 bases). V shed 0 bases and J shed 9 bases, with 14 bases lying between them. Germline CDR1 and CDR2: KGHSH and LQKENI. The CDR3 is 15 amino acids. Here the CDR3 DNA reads TGTGCCAGCTCACCACCGTCGATAGGGGTATGGGAGCTGTTTTTT. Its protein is CASSPPSIGVWELFF. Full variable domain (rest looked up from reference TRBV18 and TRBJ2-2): NAGVMQNPRHLVRRRGQEARLRCSPMKGHSHVYWYRQLPEEGLKFMVYLQKENIIDESGMPKERFSAEFPKEGPSILRIQQVVRGDSAAYFCASSPPSIGVWELFFGEGSRLTVL.

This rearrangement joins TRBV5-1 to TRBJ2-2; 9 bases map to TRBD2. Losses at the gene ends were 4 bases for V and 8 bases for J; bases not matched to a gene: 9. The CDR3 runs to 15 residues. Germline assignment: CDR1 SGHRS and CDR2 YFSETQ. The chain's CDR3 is CASSPIAGDSGELFF. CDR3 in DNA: TGCGCCAGCAGCCCTATAGCGGGAGATTCGGGGGAGCTGTTTTTT.

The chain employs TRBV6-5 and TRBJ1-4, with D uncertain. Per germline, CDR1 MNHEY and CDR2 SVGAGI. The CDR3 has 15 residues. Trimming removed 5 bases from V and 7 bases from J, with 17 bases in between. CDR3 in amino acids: CASSALSGGIEKLFF. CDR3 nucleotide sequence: TGTGCCAGCAGTGCCCTGAGCGGCGGAATTGAAAAACTGTTTTTT.

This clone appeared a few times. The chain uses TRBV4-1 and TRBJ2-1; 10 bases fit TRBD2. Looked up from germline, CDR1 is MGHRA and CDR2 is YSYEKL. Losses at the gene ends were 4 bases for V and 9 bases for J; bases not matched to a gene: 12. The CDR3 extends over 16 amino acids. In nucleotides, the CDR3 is TGCGCCAGCAGCCCGATAAATGGACTAGCGGCAATTGAGCAGTTCTTC. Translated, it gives CASSPINGLAAIEQFF.

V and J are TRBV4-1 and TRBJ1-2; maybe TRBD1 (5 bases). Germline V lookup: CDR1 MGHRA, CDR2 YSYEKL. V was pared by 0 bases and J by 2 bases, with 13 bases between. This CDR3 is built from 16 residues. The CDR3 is CASSQDGGGKNYGYTF. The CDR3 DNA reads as TGCGCCAGCAGCCAAGATGGGGGGGGAAAGAACTATGGCTACACCTTC.

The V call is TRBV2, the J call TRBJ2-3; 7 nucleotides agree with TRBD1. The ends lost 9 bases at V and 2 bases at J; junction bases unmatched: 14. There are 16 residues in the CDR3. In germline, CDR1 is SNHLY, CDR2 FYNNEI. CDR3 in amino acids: CASTEGLTGATDTQYF. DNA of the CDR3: TGTGCCAGTACCGAGGGCCTCACAGGGGCCACAGATACGCAGTATTTT.

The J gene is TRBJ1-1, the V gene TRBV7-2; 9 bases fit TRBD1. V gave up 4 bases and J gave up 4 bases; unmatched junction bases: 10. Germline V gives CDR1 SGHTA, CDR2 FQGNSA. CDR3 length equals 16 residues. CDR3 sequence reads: CASSSTPQTGGTEAFF. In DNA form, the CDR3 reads TGTGCCAGCAGCTCAACCCCCCAGACAGGGGGCACTGAAGCTTTCTTT.

In DNA form, the CDR3 reads TGTGCCAGTGAGGACAGGGTGGGGCAGCCCCAGCATTTT. Translating it yields CASEDRVGQPQHF. The genes are TRBV19 and TRBJ1-5, with 8 bases identical to TRBD1. The CDR3 has 13 amino acids. From germline, CDR1 is LNHDA and CDR2 SQIVND (reference sequence). J lost 7 bases, V lost 8 bases, and 7 bases had no gene match.

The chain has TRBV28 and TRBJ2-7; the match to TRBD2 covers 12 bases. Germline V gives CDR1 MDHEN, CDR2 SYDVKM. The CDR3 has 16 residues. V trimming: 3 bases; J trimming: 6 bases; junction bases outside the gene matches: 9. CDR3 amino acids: CASSLTSGSFSREQYF. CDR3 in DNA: TGTGCCAGCAGTTTGACTAGCGGGAGTTTCAGTCGCGAGCAGTACTTC. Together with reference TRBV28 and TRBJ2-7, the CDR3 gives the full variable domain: DVKVTQSSRYLVKRTGEKVFLECVQDMDHENMFWYRQDPGLGLRLIYFSYDVKMKEKGDIPEGYSVSREKKERFSLILESASTNQTSMYLCASSLTSGSFSREQYFGPGTRLTVT.

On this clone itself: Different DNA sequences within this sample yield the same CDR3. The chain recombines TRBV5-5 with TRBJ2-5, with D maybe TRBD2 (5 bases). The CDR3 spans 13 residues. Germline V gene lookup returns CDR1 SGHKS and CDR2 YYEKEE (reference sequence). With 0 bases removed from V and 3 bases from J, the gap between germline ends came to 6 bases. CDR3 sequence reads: CASSLGGKETQYF. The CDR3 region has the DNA TGTGCCAGCAGCTTGGGAGGGAAAGAGACCCAGTACTTC.

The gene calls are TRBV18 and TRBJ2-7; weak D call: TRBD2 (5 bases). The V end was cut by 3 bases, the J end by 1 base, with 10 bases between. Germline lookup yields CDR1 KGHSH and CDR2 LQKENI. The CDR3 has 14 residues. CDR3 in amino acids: CASSPPGLSYEQYF. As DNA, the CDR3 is TGTGCCAGCTCACCCCCAGGACTTTCCTACGAGCAGTACTTC. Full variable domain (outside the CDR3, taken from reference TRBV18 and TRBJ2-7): NAGVMQNPRHLVRRRGQEARLRCSPMKGHSHVYWYRQLPEEGLKFMVYLQKENIIDESGMPKERFSAEFPKEGPSILRIQQVVRGDSAAYFCASSPPGLSYEQYFGPGTRLTVT.

CDR3 DNA: TGCAGCGTTGATTCTCGCGGGAGGGACCCACACACAGATACGCAGTATTTT. It is translated as CSVDSRGRDPHTDTQYF. The chain carries TRBV29-1 and TRBJ2-3, with 9 bases fitting TRBD2. V shed 3 bases, J shed 2 bases, and the junction held 12 bases outside the gene matches. Germline CDR1 and CDR2: SQVTM and ANQGSEA. The CDR3 is made up of 17 amino acids.

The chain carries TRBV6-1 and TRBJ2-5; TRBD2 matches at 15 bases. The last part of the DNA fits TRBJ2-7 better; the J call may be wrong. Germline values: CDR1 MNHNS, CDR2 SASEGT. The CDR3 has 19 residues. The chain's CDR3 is CASSEDGGLAGGTFYEQYF. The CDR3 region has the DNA TGTGCCAGCAGTGAAGACGGGGGACTAGCGGGAGGTACCTTCTACGAGCAGTACTTC.

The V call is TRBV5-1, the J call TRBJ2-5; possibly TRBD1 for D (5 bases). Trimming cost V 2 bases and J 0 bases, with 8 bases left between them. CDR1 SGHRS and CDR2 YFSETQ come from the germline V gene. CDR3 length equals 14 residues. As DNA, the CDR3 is TGCGCCAGCAGCTTCCAGACAGACCAAGAGACCCAGTACTTC. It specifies CASSFQTDQETQYF.

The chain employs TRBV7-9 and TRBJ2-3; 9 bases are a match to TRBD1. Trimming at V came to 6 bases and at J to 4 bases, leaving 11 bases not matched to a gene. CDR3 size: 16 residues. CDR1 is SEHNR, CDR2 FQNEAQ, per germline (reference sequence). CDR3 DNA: TGTGCCAGCAGACCCACCCCGGGACAGGGTGCAGATACGCAGTATTTT. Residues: CASRPTPGQGADTQYF.

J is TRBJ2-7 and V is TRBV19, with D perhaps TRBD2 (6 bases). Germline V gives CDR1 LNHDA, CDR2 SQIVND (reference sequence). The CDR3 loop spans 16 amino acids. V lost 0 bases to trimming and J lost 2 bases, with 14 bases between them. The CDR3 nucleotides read TGTGCCAGTAGTATAGATTTTAAGGAGGGCACCTACGAGCAGTACTTC. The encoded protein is CASSIDFKEGTYEQYF.

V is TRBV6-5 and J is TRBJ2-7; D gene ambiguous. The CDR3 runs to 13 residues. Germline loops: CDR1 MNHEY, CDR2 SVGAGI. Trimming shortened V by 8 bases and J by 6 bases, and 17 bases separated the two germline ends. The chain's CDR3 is CASAEAEASEQYF. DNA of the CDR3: TGTGCCAGCGCCGAAGCCGAGGCCTCCGAGCAGTACTTC.

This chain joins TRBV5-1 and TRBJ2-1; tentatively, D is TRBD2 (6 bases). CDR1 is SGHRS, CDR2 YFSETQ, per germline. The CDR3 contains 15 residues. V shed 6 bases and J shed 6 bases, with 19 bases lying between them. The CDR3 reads CASIQSPGLPNEQFF. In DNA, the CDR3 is TGCGCCAGCATCCAATCTCCGGGACTCCCCAATGAGCAGTTCTTC.

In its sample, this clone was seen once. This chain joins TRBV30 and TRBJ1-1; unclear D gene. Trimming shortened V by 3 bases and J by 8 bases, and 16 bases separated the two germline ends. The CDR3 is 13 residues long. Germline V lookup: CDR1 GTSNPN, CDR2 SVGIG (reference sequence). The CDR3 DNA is TGTGCCTGGAGCCCACTTAACCTCGGGGAAGCTTTCTTT. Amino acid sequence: CAWSPLNLGEAFF.

CDR3 in amino acids: CASTPTSGHYNEQFF. CDR3 bases: TGTGCCAGCACCCCCACTAGCGGACATTACAATGAGCAGTTCTTC. The gene calls are TRBV2 and TRBJ2-1; 8 bases map to TRBD2. CDR1 and CDR2 from the germline V gene are SNHLY and FYNNEI. The junction had 9 bases not matched to a gene; V was cut back by 7 bases and J by 4 bases. CDR3 length: 15 amino acids.